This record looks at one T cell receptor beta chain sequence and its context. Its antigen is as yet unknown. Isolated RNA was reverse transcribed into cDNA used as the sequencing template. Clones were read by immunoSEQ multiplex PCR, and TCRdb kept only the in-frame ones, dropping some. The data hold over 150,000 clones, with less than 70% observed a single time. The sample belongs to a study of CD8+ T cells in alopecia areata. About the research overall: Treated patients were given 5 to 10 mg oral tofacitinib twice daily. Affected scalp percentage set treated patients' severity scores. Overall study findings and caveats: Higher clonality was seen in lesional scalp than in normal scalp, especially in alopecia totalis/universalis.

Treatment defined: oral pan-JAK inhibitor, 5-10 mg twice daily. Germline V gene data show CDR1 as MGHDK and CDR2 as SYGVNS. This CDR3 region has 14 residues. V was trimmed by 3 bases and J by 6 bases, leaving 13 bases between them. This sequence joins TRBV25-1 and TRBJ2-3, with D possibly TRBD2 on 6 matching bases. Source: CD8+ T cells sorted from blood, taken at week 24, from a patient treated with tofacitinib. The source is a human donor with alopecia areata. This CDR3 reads CASSDLRDSDTQYF. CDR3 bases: TGTGCCAGCAGTGACCTCCGGGACTCGGATACGCAGTATTTT.